The rows below give T cell receptor beta chains drawn from one sample of a study of shared clonotypes between healthy human individuals. Assay: immunoSEQ multiplex PCR; the TCRdb copy retains only in-frame clones and omits some. The table includes fewer than 600,000 clones, 79% detected once. The sample was PBMCs. These receptors all stem from a woman between 40 and 50 years old in good health. Some clones in this sample may be carry-over from other donors' samples. Each CDR3 is given with its conserved first and last residue. The D gene is left open where the match is weak. Size tells how often a clone was seen (once, few, many) or the class of an expanded clone, and some rows leave it out.

-	-	TRBV10-3	11	TRBJ1-3	TGTGCCACCGGACAGGGAAACACCATATATTTT	CATGQGNTIYF
once	-	TRBV19	15	TRBJ1-5	TGTGCCAGTAGTATCTCCAGGGTGAGGGGTCAGCCCCAGCATTTT	CASSISRVRGQPQHF
-	-	TRBV7-3	14	TRBJ1-2	TGTGCCAGCAGCTTAGACGTTGTTAACTATGGCTACACCTTC	CASSLDVVNYGYTF
once	TRBD2	TRBV6-1	15	TRBJ2-3	TGTGCCAGCAGTGAAGCGGCGGGAGGGGCAGATACGCAGTATTTT	CASSEAAGGADTQYF
-	-	TRBV9	13	TRBJ1-1	TGTGCCAGCAGCGTAGAGGCGGTATCGGCGGCTTTCTTT	CASSVEAVSAAFF
-	TRBD2	TRBV29-1	14	TRBJ2-5	TGCAGCGTTAAGGGACTAGCGGGAAATGTAATTGAGTACTTC	CSVKGLAGNVIEYF
-	-	TRBV7-3	14	TRBJ2-1	TGTGCCAGCAGCCAGTTAAATCAGCACAATGAGCAGTTCTTC	CASSQLNQHNEQFF
-	-	TRBV6-6	15	TRBJ2-3	TGTGCCAGCAGTCTCCAAATGGGTAACACAGATACGCAGTATTTT	CASSLQMGNTDTQYF
once	-	TRBV27	19	TRBJ1-2	TGTGCCAGCAGTTTACAGGGTAGGATGGGGAGACCTCTTAACTATGGCTACACCTTC	CASSLQGRMGRPLNYGYTF
once	-	TRBV10-3	14	TRBJ2-2	TGTGCCATCAGCCGGACAGAGAACACCGGGGAGCTGTTTTTT	CAISRTENTGELFF
-	-	TRBV11-2	14	TRBJ1-2	TGTGCCAGCAGCAAAACCAGGACTACCTATTGGTACACCTTC	CASSKTRTTYWYTF
-	-	TRBV27	16	TRBJ2-3	TGTGCCAGCAGTTTATCGATCGGTGGGGGCAGAGATACGCAGTATTTT	CASSLSIGGGRDTQYF
-	TRBD2	TRBV5-4	16	TRBJ2-5	TGTGCCAGCAGCTTCGGCGGGAGGGCCTCGAAAGAGACCCAGTACTTC	CASSFGGRASKETQYF
many	TRBD2	TRBV10-3	16	TRBJ2-1	TGTGCCATCAGTGATTCCGGGACTAGCGGGACTAATGAGCAGTTCTTC	CAISDSGTSGTNEQFF
many	TRBD1	TRBV2	15	TRBJ1-1	TGTGCCAGCAGTGAATGGGACAGGGGCTCTCCTGAAGCTTTCTTT	CASSEWDRGSPEAFF
few	-	TRBV5-6	16	TRBJ2-5	TGTGCCAGCAGCCTGGGTTGGAGCGGAGGGGCGGAGACCCAGTACTTC	CASSLGWSGGAETQYF
-	-	TRBV6-4	14	TRBJ2-2	TGTGCCAGCAGCCCCGGTCCGAACACCGGGGAGCTGTTTTTT	CASSPGPNTGELFF
-	TRBD1	TRBV27	16	TRBJ2-5	TGTGCCAGCAGTTTGCCTGGGGCAGGGGGCCGAGAGACCCAGTACTTC	CASSLPGAGGRETQYF
many	TRBD2	TRBV9	15	TRBJ2-2	TGTGCCAGCAGCGTAGGGGCGGGAGCGGCCGGGGAGCTGTTTTTT	CASSVGAGAAGELFF
few	-	TRBV9	15	TRBJ1-2	TGTGCCAGCAGCACGCGACTTCAGGATCGCTATGGCTACACCTTC	CASSTRLQDRYGYTF
-	-	TRBV5-1	16	TRBJ2-1	TGCGCCAGCGCCCCCCGATCGGGAGACCCCTACAATGAGCAGTTCTTC	CASAPRSGDPYNEQFF
-	TRBD2	TRBV4-2	16	TRBJ2-7	TGTGCCAGCAGCCAGGGGCGGACTAGCGGGGCCTACGAGCAGTACTTC	CASSQGRTSGAYEQYF
-	-	TRBV28	12	TRBJ1-2	TGTGCCAGCAGCCAGACGAGAGATGGCTACACCTTC	CASSQTRDGYTF